This TCR beta chain was documented in a study (dated by TCRdb to the mid-2010s). Notes on the research overall: Whether tumor-infiltrating Tregs in breast cancer are recruited from blood Tregs or converted in situ from other CD4+ T cell subsets was tested. Summary of the overall study and its limitations: The greatest overlap of tumor-infiltrating Treg TCR alpha and beta sequences was with tumor naive CD4+ T cells, followed next by blood naive CD4+ T cells. The validation in the larger cohort was limited to a single TCR beta V-J rearrangement instead of whole repertoires. The TCR gene usage of tumor memory CD4+ T cells clustered together with blood and lymph node memory CD4+ cells and with lymph node naive CD4+ cells.

This clonotype was seen a few times. Its binding antigen is unknown. The sample holds no much larger clone one base away, and base qualities are not on file. Unmatched junction bases come to 1, with V trimmed by 6 bases and J by 5 bases. CDR1 and CDR2 were assigned from the germline V gene as SGHNT and YENEEA. The CDR3 sequence holds 14 residues, the cysteine and phenylalanine included. The CDR3 DNA has 42 bases and is translated from base 1. Full-length TCR variable regions were amplified by 5' RACE PCR with constant-region reverse primers, followed by semi-nested PCR with Nested Universal Primer A. Using the ReliaPrep RNA Cell Miniprep System, total RNA was extracted, and the SMARTer RACE 5'/3' Kit was then used to reverse transcribe the RNA into 5'RACE-ready cDNA. Full-length TCR alpha and beta libraries were barcoded with multiplex adaptors and sequenced on an Illumina MiSeq. As for the original processing: Sequencing data were pooled across the five patients for each of nine subset-tissue groups and compared by unsupervised clustering of TCR gene usage. Repertoire similarity was calculated with the Morisita-Horn index, weighting shared sequences by their contribution to each repertoire. TCRdb trimmed public reads at Q25 via fastp, called clones via MiXCR and kept in-frame beta chains. Entries are consolidated by CDR3 protein sequence, retaining the most common genes and DNA. The V and J calls come from TCRdb's annotation, not from the publication. The sample yields about 34,000 distinct CDR3 sequences; about 28% were counted once. The top ten hold about 3.9% of the sample.

The Miltenyi Naive CD4+ T Cell Isolation kit was used to purify naive CD4+ T cells, and CD25 microbeads were used to remove Tregs. Tregs, naive and memory CD4+ T cells from tumor, blood and ipsilateral draining lymph nodes of a few breast cancer patients underwent full-length TCR alpha and beta sequencing. Tumor tissue and lymph nodes obtained by ipsilateral axillary dissection were perfused with PBS, cut into small pieces and digested using collagenase I and hyaluronidase. Ficoll density gradient centrifugation was used to isolate mononuclear cells from lymph nodes or from approximately 46 ml of peripheral blood. A purity exceeding 90% was confirmed by FACS for the sorted cell populations.

The chain employs TRBV11-3 and TRBJ2-1; 13 nucleotides in the junction match TRBD2. The sample was naive CD4+ T cells sorted from a lymph node. The intended sense of this specimen's cell subset or site label: naive CD4+ T cells, CD4+CD45RA+CD25-. The sequence was collected from a female donor with breast cancer. The nucleotide sequence reads as follows: TGTGCCAGCAGTACTAGCGGGAGGGACAATGAGCAGTTCTTC. This encodes CASSTSGRDNEQFF.